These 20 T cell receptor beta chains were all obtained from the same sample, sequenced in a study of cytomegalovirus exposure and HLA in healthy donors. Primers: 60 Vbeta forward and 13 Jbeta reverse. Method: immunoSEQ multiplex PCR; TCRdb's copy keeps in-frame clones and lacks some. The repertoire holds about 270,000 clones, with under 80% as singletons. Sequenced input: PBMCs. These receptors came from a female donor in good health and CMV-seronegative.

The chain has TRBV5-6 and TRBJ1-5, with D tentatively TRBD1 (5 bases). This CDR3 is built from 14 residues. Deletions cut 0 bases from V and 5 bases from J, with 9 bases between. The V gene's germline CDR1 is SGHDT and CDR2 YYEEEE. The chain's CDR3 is CASSLGQLDQPQHF. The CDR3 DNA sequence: TGTGCCAGCAGCTTGGGACAGCTAGATCAGCCCCAGCATTTT.

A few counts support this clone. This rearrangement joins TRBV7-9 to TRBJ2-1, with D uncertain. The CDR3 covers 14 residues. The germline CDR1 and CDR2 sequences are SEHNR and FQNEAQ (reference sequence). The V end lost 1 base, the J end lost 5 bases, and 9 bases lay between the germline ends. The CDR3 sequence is CASSLVNRNNEQFF. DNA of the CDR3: TGTGCCAGCAGCTTAGTGAACAGAAACAATGAGCAGTTCTTC.

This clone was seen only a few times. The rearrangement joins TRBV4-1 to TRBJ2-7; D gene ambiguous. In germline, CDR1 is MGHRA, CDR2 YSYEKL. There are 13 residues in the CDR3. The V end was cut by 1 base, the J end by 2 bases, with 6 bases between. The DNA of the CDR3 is TGCGCCAGCAGCCAAGGCAGCGCCTACGAGCAGTACTTC. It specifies CASSQGSAYEQYF.

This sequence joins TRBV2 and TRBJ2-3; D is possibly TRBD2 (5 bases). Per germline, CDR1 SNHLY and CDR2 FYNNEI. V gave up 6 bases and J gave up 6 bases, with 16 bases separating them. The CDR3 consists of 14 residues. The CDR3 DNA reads TGTGCCAGCAGACTGCCGGGAAGACCGGATACGCAGTATTTT. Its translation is CASRLPGRPDTQYF.

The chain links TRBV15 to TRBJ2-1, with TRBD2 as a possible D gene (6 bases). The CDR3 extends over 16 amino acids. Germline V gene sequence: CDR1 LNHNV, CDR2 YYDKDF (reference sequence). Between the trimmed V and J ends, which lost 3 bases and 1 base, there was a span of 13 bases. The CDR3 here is CATSRWRDLSYNEQFF. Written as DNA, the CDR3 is TGTGCCACCAGCAGGTGGAGGGACTTGTCCTACAATGAGCAGTTCTTC.

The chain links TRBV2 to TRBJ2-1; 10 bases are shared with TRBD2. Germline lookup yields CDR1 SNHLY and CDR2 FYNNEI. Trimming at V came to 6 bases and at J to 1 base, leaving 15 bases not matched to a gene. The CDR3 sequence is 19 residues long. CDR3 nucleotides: TGTGCCAGCAGCAGGGGGCACCCTAGCGGGAGTGAGTCCTACAATGAGCAGTTCTTC. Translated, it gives CASSRGHPSGSESYNEQFF.

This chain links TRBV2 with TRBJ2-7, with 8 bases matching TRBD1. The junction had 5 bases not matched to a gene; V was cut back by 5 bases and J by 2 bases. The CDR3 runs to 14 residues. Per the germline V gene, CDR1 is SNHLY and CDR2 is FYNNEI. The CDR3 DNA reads TGTGCCAGCAGTCCGGACAGGGCTACCTACGAGCAGTACTTC. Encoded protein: CASSPDRATYEQYF. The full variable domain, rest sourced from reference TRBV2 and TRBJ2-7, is EPEVTQTPSHQVTQMGQEVILRCVPISNHLYFYWYRQILGQKVEFLVSFYNNEISEKSEIFDDQFSVERPDGSNFTLKIRSTKLEDSAMYFCASSPDRATYEQYFGPGTRLTVT.

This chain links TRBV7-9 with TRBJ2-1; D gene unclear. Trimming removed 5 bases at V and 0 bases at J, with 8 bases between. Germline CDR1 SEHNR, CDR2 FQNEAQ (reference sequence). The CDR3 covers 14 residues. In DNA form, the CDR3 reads TGTGCCAGCAGCCCGCGAGCCTCCTACAATGAGCAGTTCTTC. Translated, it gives CASSPRASYNEQFF.

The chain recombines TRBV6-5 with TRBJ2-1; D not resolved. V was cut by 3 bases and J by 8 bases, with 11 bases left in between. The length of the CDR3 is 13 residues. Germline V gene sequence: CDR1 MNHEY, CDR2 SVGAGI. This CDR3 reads CASSYDRGDEQFF. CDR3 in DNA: TGTGCCAGCAGTTATGATAGAGGCGATGAGCAGTTCTTC.

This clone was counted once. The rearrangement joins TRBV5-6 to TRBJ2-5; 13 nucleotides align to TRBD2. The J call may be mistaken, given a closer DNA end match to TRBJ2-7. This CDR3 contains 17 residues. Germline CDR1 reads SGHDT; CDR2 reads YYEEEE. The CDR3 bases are TGTGCCAGCAGCTTATCAACTAGCGGGAGGGCCAAAGACGAGCAGTACTTC. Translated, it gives CASSLSTSGRAKDEQYF.

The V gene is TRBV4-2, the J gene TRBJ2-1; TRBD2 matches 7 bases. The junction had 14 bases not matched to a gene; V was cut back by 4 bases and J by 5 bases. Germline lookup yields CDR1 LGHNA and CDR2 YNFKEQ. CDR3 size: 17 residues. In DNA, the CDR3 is TGTGCCAGCAGCCGGTCTCCGGGAATAGCGGGTAACAATGAGCAGTTCTTC. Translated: CASSRSPGIAGNNEQFF.

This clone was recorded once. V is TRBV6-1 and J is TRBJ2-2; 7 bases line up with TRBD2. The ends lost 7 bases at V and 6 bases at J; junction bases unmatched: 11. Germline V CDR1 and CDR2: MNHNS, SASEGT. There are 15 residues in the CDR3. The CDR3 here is CASKGEGPGSGELFF. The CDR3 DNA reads TGTGCCAGCAAAGGGGAGGGCCCTGGGTCCGGGGAGCTGTTTTTT.

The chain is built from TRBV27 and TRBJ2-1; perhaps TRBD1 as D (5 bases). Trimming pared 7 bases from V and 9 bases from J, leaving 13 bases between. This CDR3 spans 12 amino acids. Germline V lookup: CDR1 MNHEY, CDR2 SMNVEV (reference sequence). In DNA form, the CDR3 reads TGTGCCAGCATGGTTGATAGGGGTGAGCAGTTCTTC. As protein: CASMVDRGEQFF.

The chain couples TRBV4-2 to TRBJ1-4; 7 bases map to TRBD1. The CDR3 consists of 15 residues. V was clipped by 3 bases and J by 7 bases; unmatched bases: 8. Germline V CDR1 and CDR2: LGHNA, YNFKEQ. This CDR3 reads CASSHDPGGTEKLFF. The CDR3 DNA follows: TGTGCCAGCAGCCATGACCCAGGGGGGACTGAAAAACTGTTTTTT.

CDR3 protein: CASSLVPGTGFSYEQYF. As DNA, the CDR3 is TGCGCCAGCAGCTTGGTTCCCGGGACAGGATTCTCCTACGAGCAGTACTTC. This chain connects TRBV5-1 to TRBJ2-7; 8 bases map to TRBD1. J was trimmed by 0 bases and V by 0 bases; bases with no gene match: 8. CDR3 length: 17 amino acids. CDR1 and CDR2 (germline): SGHRS, YFSETQ.

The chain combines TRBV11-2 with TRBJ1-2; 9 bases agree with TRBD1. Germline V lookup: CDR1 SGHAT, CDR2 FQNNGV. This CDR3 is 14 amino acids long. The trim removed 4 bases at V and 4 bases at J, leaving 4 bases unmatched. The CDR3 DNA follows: TGTGCCAGCAGCTCCCCGGACAGGGGCTATGGCTACACCTTC. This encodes CASSSPDRGYGYTF. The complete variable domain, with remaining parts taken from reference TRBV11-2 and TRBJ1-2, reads EAGVAQSPRYKIIEKRQSVAFWCNPISGHATLYWYQQILGQGPKLLIQFQNNGVVDDSQLPKDRFSAERLKGVDSTLKIQPAKLEDSAVYLCASSSPDRGYGYTFGSGTRLTVV.

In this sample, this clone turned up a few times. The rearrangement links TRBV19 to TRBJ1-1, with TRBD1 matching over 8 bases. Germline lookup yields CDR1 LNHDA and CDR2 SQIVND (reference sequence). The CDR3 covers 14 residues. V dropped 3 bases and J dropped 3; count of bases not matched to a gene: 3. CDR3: CASSILDRDTEAFF. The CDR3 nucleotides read TGTGCCAGTAGTATTCTGGACAGGGACACTGAAGCTTTCTTT.

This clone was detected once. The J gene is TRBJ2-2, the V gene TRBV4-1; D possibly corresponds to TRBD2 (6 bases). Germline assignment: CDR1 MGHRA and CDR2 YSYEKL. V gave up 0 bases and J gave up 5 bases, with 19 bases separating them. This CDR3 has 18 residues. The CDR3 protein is CASSQDGAGRSITGELFF. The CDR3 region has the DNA TGCGCCAGCAGCCAAGATGGGGCGGGGAGGAGTATAACCGGGGAGCTGTTTTTT.

CDR3 protein: CASSDPGGTSYEQYF. The CDR3 DNA reads as TGTGCCAGCAGTGACCCTGGCGGAACCTCCTACGAGCAGTACTTC. The gene calls are TRBV28 and TRBJ2-7, with D uncertain. The CDR3 contains 15 residues. V dropped 5 bases and J dropped 0 bases, with 14 bases sitting between them. Per germline, CDR1 MDHEN and CDR2 SYDVKM.

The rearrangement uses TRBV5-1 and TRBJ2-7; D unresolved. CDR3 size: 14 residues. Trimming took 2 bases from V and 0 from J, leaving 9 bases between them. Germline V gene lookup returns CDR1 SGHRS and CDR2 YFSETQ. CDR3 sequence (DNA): TGCGCCAGCAGCTTCAGCGAGAGCTCCTACGAGCAGTACTTC. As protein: CASSFSESSYEQYF.